This T cell receptor (beta chain) was captured in a study of T cell repertoires in cytomegalovirus infection (dated by TCRdb to 2018 to 2020). Looking at the study overall: The HLA type of each donor mattered for the analysis, because public TCR beta signatures pointed to carriage of CMV infection along with the matching HLA type.

This sample was sequenced with an Illumina HiSeq 1500. TCRdb reprocessing: public reads trimmed at Q25 with fastp, clones called with MiXCR, in-frame beta chains kept. Each entry is one CDR3 protein sequence, shown with its most common DNA and genes. A total of approximately 700,000 distinct CDR3 sequences appear in this sample, 35% to 45% of them only once. Roughly 2.9% of the sample lies in the top ten. Paper-wide results and their limitations: In both this cohort and an independent cohort of under 450 donors, the cumulative frequency of public TCR beta family members distinguished carriers of CMV infection plus the relevant HLA type. In the ex vivo response, HLA-C-restricted CMV-specific TCR beta clonotypes were dominant, and in two of eight donors the single most frequent clonotype came from this HLA-C-restricted group.

This clonotype was observed a handful of times. Which antigen it targets is not known. Base qualities are not recorded, but no much larger clone differs from it by a single base. CDR1 MNHNS and CDR2 SASEGT were looked up in the germline V gene. The CDR3 numbers 18 residues from cysteine through phenylalanine. Only the CDR3 DNA stays, 54 bases, in frame from base 1. The junction shows trimming of 6 bases on V and 4 bases on J, and the gene matches do not reach 13 bases of it. The origin of this receptor is a human donor in good health (CMV status not recorded). Some clones in this sample may be carry-over from other donors' samples. The chain employs TRBV6-1 and TRBJ2-2; TRBD2 lines up with 11 middle nucleotides. Sequencing input: PBMCs. Read as DNA, the sequence is TGTGCCAGCAGCCCAGGGAAACTAGCGGGAGTAGGCACCGGGGAGCTGTTTTTT. It translates as CASSPGKLAGVGTGELFF.